Below, 31 T cell receptor beta chains from the same sample are listed, as sequenced in a study of cytomegalovirus exposure and HLA in healthy donors. PCR used 60 Vbeta primers and 13 Jbeta primers. The data were produced by immunoSEQ multiplex PCR, yet TCRdb's version contains in-frame clones alone and is incomplete. The table includes around 190,000 clones, 60% to 80% detected once. Sequenced input: PBMCs. The receptor source for this set is a man aged 55 to 69 in good health and CMV-seronegative.

This clone was observed a single time. The chain couples TRBV5-1 to TRBJ2-1; D may be TRBD1 (7 bases). Per germline, CDR1 SGHRS and CDR2 YFSETQ. The CDR3 consists of 17 residues. The V gene lost 4 bases and the J gene lost 4 bases, with 21 bases spanning the gap. The CDR3 bases are TGCGCCAGCAGCCCCCTCCCCGGGGGACAGTCATACAATGAGCAGTTCTTC. This gives the protein CASSPLPGGQSYNEQFF.

This clone was seen once. Relative to the germline gene, one junction end is altered; a read error may explain this. The genes are TRBV7-2 and TRBJ2-7, with D tentatively TRBD1 (6 bases). The CDR3 length is 15 residues. The germline CDR1 and CDR2 sequences are SGHTA and FQGNSA. CDR3 nucleotide sequence: TGTGCGTCTTCACCCCGGTCGGGACAACTCTACGTGCAGTACTTC. The encoded protein is CASSPRSGQLYVQYF.

The V gene is TRBV4-1, the J gene TRBJ2-7, with D possibly matching TRBD1 (6 bases). The germline V gene encodes CDR1 MGHRA and CDR2 YSYEKL. Trimming removed 4 bases from V and 0 bases from J, with 13 bases in between. This CDR3 comprises 15 residues. DNA for the CDR3: TGCGCCAGCAGCCCCCGGACAGAAACCTCCTACGAGCAGTACTTC. This gives the protein CASSPRTETSYEQYF.

The V gene is TRBV7-6, the J gene TRBJ2-5, with 9 bases lining up with TRBD1. The V gene end was trimmed by 1 base and the J gene end by 2 bases; junction bases not matched to a gene: 14. Germline CDR1 and CDR2: SGHVS and FNYEAQ. This CDR3 is built from 19 residues. The CDR3 DNA sequence: TGTGCCAGCAGCTTAGGATCGTCAGGGGGGACAGGGTATCAAGAGACCCAGTACTTC. This sequence encodes CASSLGSSGGTGYQETQYF.

This rearrangement joins TRBV5-1 to TRBJ1-2, with D possibly matching TRBD1 (6 bases). The CDR3 sequence is 13 residues long. V dropped 3 bases and J dropped 4 bases, with 10 bases sitting between them. Germline V gives CDR1 SGHRS, CDR2 YFSETQ. The CDR3 here is CASSSGDRYGYTF. For the CDR3, the DNA is TGCGCCAGCAGCTCAGGGGATCGCTATGGCTACACCTTC.

This rearrangement joins TRBV2 to TRBJ2-6; D call uncertain. Germline CDR1 and CDR2: SNHLY and FYNNEI. The V end lost 3 bases, the J end lost 0 bases, and 3 bases lay between the germline ends. This CDR3 spans 14 amino acids. CDR3 nucleotide sequence: TGTGCCAGCAGTGACCGCTCTGGGGCCAACGTCCTGACTTTC. Translated: CASSDRSGANVLTF.

The genes are TRBV12-5 and TRBJ1-6; TRBD1 agrees at 7 bases. CDR3 size: 22 residues. Germline V CDR1 and CDR2: LGHNT, FRNRAP. J gave up 0 bases and V 3 bases, and 20 bases lay outside the gene matches. CDR3 loop: CASGFQLGTAVSPSSYNSPLHF. CDR3 nucleotide sequence: TGTGCTAGTGGTTTTCAACTAGGGACAGCCGTCTCCCCGAGCTCCTATAATTCACCCCTCCACTTT.

The rearrangement joins TRBV29-1 to TRBJ2-7, with 7 bases matching TRBD1. There are 13 residues in the CDR3. V shed 7 bases and J 6 bases; nucleotides not matched to a gene: 12. From germline, CDR1 is SQVTM and CDR2 ANQGSEA. The DNA for the CDR3 is TGCAGCGCTTTTAATGACAGGGTTGGCGAGCAGTACTTC. Its protein is CSAFNDRVGEQYF.

V and J are TRBV6-5 and TRBJ2-7, with D possibly matching TRBD2 (6 bases). V lost 6 bases and J lost 6, with 15 bases in between. CDR1 is MNHEY, CDR2 SVGAGI, per germline. The CDR3 is 13 residues long. CDR3 in amino acids: CASSRAPEGEQYF. As DNA, the CDR3 is TGTGCCAGCAGCCGGGCCCCGGAGGGCGAGCAGTACTTC.

V and J are TRBV28 and TRBJ1-3; TRBD1 matches 7 bases. Unmatched junction bases numbered 4, after V lost 2 bases and J lost 0 bases. The germline V gene has CDR1 MDHEN and CDR2 SYDVKM. The CDR3 spans 16 residues. The CDR3 reads CASSLEGASSGNTIYF. The CDR3 DNA sequence: TGTGCCAGCAGTTTAGAGGGGGCGAGCTCTGGAAACACCATATATTTT. Drawing the rest from reference TRBV28 and TRBJ1-3, the complete variable domain is DVKVTQSSRYLVKRTGEKVFLECVQDMDHENMFWYRQDPGLGLRLIYFSYDVKMKEKGDIPEGYSVSREKKERFSLILESASTNQTSMYLCASSLEGASSGNTIYFGEGSWLTVV.

The chain is built from TRBV9 and TRBJ1-3; D remains unclear. V was pared by 3 bases and J by 0 bases, with 19 bases between. CDR3 length: 18 residues. Germline CDR1 reads SGDLS; CDR2 reads YYNGEE. CDR3 in amino acids: CASSGTHKGASSGNTIYF. CDR3 DNA: TGTGCCAGCAGCGGGACCCACAAGGGAGCAAGCTCTGGAAACACCATATATTTT.

This clone was observed a few times. The chain uses TRBV30 and TRBJ2-5, with no clear D. With 4 bases removed from V and 5 bases from J, the gap between germline ends came to 14 bases. The CDR3 spans 13 residues. CDR1 is GTSNPN, CDR2 SVGIG, per germline (reference sequence). DNA for the CDR3: TGTGCCTGGACAGTAGACAACGCGGAGACCCAGTACTTC. This sequence encodes CAWTVDNAETQYF.

V and J are TRBV5-1 and TRBJ2-3; D perhaps matches TRBD2 (6 bases). This CDR3 is 15 amino acids long. Germline V gives CDR1 SGHRS, CDR2 YFSETQ. Between the trimmed V and J ends, which lost 1 base and 0 bases, there was a span of 9 bases. This CDR3 is CASSLRRGSTDTQYF. As DNA, the CDR3 is TGCGCCAGCAGCTTGAGGCGGGGTAGCACAGATACGCAGTATTTT.

The chain joins TRBV7-8 to TRBJ2-1, with 15 bases identical to TRBD2. The germline CDR1 and CDR2 sequences are SGHVS and FQNEAQ. V dropped 3 bases and J dropped 7; count of bases not matched to a gene: 1. CDR3 size: 15 residues. The CDR3 bases are TGTGCCAGCAGCTTCGGGACTAGCGGGGGGAATGAGCAGTTCTTC. Translated: CASSFGTSGGNEQFF.

This chain uses TRBV6-6 with TRBJ1-2; TRBD1 matches 9 bases. The germline CDR1 and CDR2 sequences are MNHNY and SVGAGI (reference sequence). Losses at the gene ends were 8 bases for V and 7 bases for J; bases not matched to a gene: 11. There are 14 residues in the CDR3. CDR3 in amino acids: CASSPGQGATGYTF. CDR3 in DNA: TGTGCCAGCTCACCGGGACAGGGCGCAACTGGCTACACCTTC.

The gene calls are TRBV28 and TRBJ1-5; 7 bases match TRBD1. Germline values: CDR1 MDHEN, CDR2 SYDVKM. The CDR3 length is 13 residues. The V and J ends lost 8 bases and 6 bases, in that order; junction bases with no gene match: 7. The CDR3 DNA follows: TGTGCCAGCTCCCAGGGGGGTACTCAGCCCCAGCATTTT. Its protein product is CASSQGGTQPQHF.

This clone was recorded once. The chain employs TRBV5-1 and TRBJ1-4; the D is unclear. Per germline, CDR1 SGHRS and CDR2 YFSETQ. This CDR3 comprises 15 residues. V dropped 4 bases and J dropped 2 bases, with 12 bases sitting between them. The CDR3 spells CASSPEGRTNEKLFF. Written as DNA, the CDR3 is TGCGCCAGCAGCCCCGAGGGAAGGACTAATGAAAAACTGTTTTTT.

The CDR3 DNA sequence: TGTGCCAGCACTAAAGATCGGGGTCCGGGGACCCAGTACTTC. It codes for CASTKDRGPGTQYF. The chain combines TRBV2 with TRBJ2-5; a weak D match, TRBD2 (5 bases). Germline-derived CDR1 and CDR2 are SNHLY and FYNNEI. The CDR3 totals 14 residues. Trimming removed 7 bases from V and 7 bases from J, with 19 bases in between.

This clone was counted only a few times. V gene TRBV2 combines with J gene TRBJ2-7; TRBD1 aligns across 7 bases. The germline V gene encodes CDR1 SNHLY and CDR2 FYNNEI. The CDR3 is 12 residues long. Trimming cost V 6 bases and J 7 bases; bases outside gene matches: 6. CDR3 region: CASRVQGREQYF. The CDR3 DNA sequence: TGTGCCAGCAGAGTACAGGGGCGGGAGCAGTACTTC.

The chain is built from TRBV9 and TRBJ2-7; 7 bases are shared with TRBD1. The germline gives CDR1 SGDLS, CDR2 YYNGEE. This CDR3 contains 16 residues. With V trimmed by 4 bases and J by 3 bases, 13 bases remained unmatched. CDR3 nucleotide sequence: TGTGCCAGCAGCCCCTCGGCCAACAGGGGCGGCTACGAGCAGTACTTC. It specifies CASSPSANRGGYEQYF.

This clone was counted once. The chain couples TRBV7-9 to TRBJ2-3; D might be TRBD1 (6 bases). V lost 2 bases and J 4 bases, leaving 16 bases between the germline ends. This CDR3 has 16 amino acids. CDR1 and CDR2 (germline): SEHNR, FQNEAQ (reference sequence). CDR3 residues: CASSLRAQGSSDTQYF. CDR3 nucleotides: TGTGCCAGCAGCTTAAGGGCACAGGGATCTTCAGATACGCAGTATTTT.

This clone was seen once. The chain links TRBV7-2 to TRBJ2-1; D might be TRBD1 (5 bases). Germline lookup yields CDR1 SGHTA and CDR2 FQGNSA. V dropped 1 base and J dropped 4 bases, with 14 bases sitting between them. The CDR3 contains 16 residues. CDR3 in amino acids: CASSLVSRGAYNEQFF. CDR3 nucleotides: TGTGCCAGCAGCTTAGTATCAAGGGGCGCGTACAATGAGCAGTTCTTC.

This chain joins TRBV10-3 and TRBJ2-7; 7 nucleotides agree with TRBD1. The germline V gene has CDR1 ENHRY and CDR2 SYGVKD. Trimming removed 6 bases from V and 0 bases from J; junction bases left unmatched: 5. This CDR3 region has 14 residues. The CDR3 loop reads CAISYRGSSYEQYF. CDR3 in DNA: TGTGCCATCAGCTACAGGGGAAGCTCCTACGAGCAGTACTTC.

Written as DNA, the CDR3 is TGTGCCAGCTCACGACTAGCGGGAAGCCCCAATGAGCAGTTCTTC. Translation: CASSRLAGSPNEQFF. This chain uses TRBV18 with TRBJ2-1; 11 bases line up with TRBD2. The CDR3 has 15 residues. The ends lost 4 bases at V and 6 bases at J; junction bases unmatched: 5. CDR1 is KGHSH and CDR2 is LQKENI in the germline V gene.

V usage is TRBV6-1 and J usage is TRBJ1-1; D remains ambiguous. Germline assignment: CDR1 MNHNS and CDR2 SASEGT. This CDR3 contains 12 residues. The V end lost 2 bases, the J end lost 11 bases, and 12 bases lay between the germline ends. The CDR3 here is CASSEPLARAFF. As DNA, the CDR3 is TGTGCCAGCAGTGAACCGTTAGCAAGGGCTTTCTTT.

This clone has just one count. V is TRBV19 and J is TRBJ1-2, with 7 nucleotides matching TRBD1. The CDR3 has 14 amino acids. V trimming: 7 bases; J trimming: 2 bases; junction bases outside the gene matches: 7. Germline V gene sequence: CDR1 LNHDA, CDR2 SQIVND (reference sequence). Here the CDR3 reads CASTEGQANYGYTF. The CDR3 DNA sequence: TGTGCCAGTACCGAAGGACAGGCCAACTATGGCTACACCTTC. The variable domain in full, completed from reference TRBV19 and TRBJ1-2, reads DGGITQSPKYLFRKEGQNVTLSCEQNLNHDAMYWYRQDPGQGLRLIYYSQIVNDFQKGDIAEGYSVSREKKESFPLTVTSAQKNPTAFYLCASTEGQANYGYTFGSGTRLTVV.

This sequence joins TRBV7-2 and TRBJ2-5, with 8 bases aligning to TRBD2. The germline V gene encodes CDR1 SGHTA and CDR2 FQGNSA. With 4 bases clipped from V and 5 bases from J, the junction kept 6 bases outside the gene matches. The CDR3 is made up of 14 amino acids. CDR3 nucleotide sequence: TGTGCCAGCAGCTCGGGACGGGGGGGGGAGACCCAGTACTTC. Residues: CASSSGRGGETQYF.

The chain couples TRBV5-6 to TRBJ1-6; unclear D gene. Germline assignment: CDR1 SGHDT and CDR2 YYEEEE. This CDR3 has 15 amino acids. V was trimmed by 0 bases and J by 13 bases, leaving 17 bases between them. The CDR3 protein is CASSLAGNRVSPLHF. DNA for the CDR3: TGTGCCAGCAGCTTGGCGGGGAATCGGGTCTCGCCCCTCCACTTT.

V and J are TRBV5-6 and TRBJ1-6; no reliable D call. CDR3 length: 16 residues. Trimming shortened V by 0 bases and J by 2 bases, and 9 bases separated the two germline ends. Germline lookup yields CDR1 SGHDT and CDR2 YYEEEE. In nucleotides, the CDR3 is TGTGCCAGCAGCTTGGCCCCGGGTACCTATAATTCACCCCTCCACTTT. Protein product: CASSLAPGTYNSPLHF.

The chain joins TRBV6-5 to TRBJ1-3, with a weak D call TRBD1 (5 bases). Germline values: CDR1 MNHEY, CDR2 SVGAGI. V was clipped by 5 bases and J by 0 bases, with 11 bases between them. CDR3 size: 15 residues. CDR3: CASSPRGSSGNTIYF. CDR3 nucleotide sequence: TGTGCCAGCAGTCCTCGGGGGTCCTCTGGAAACACCATATATTTT.

The chain joins TRBV19 to TRBJ2-7; 9 nucleotides agree with TRBD2. The J segment lost 3 bases and the V segment lost 3 bases, leaving 3 bases of the junction unmatched. This CDR3 is built from 14 residues. The germline CDR1 and CDR2 sequences are LNHDA and SQIVND (reference sequence). CDR3 coding DNA: TGTGCCAGTAGTATGACTAGCGGATTCTACGAGCAGTACTTC. This translates into CASSMTSGFYEQYF.